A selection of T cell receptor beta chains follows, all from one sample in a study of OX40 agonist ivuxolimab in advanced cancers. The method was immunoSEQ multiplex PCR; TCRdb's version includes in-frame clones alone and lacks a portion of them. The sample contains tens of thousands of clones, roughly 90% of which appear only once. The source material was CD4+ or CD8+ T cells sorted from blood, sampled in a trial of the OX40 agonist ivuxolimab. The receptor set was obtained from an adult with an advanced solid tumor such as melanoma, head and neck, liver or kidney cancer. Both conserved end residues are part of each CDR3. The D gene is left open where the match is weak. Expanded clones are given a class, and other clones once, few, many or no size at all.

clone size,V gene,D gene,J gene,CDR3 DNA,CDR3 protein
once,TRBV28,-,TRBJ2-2,TGTGCCAGCAGTTGGGGGACCGGGGAGCTGTTTTTT,CASSWGTGELFF
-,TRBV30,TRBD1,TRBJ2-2,TGTGCCTGGAGTGTACGCGGCAGGGGGACCGGGGAGCTGTTTTTT,CAWSVRGRGTGELFF
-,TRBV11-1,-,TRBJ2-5,TGTGCCAGCAGCTTATATGCGGGACGGGGCGAGACCCAGTACTTC,CASSLYAGRGETQYF
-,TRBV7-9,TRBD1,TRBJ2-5,TGTGCCAGCAGCAGGGACAGCCAAGAGACCCAGTACTTC,CASSRDSQETQYF
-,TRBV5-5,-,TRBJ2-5,TGTGCCAGCAGCTTATTCCCAGGGAACCAAGAGACCCAGTACTTC,CASSLFPGNQETQYF
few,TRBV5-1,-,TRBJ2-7,TGCGCCAGCAGAGCCCCTAGCAACGAGCAGTACTTC,CASRAPSNEQYF
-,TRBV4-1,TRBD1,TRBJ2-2,TGCGCCAGCAGCCGGGACAGGGGAACCGGGGAGCTGTTTTTT,CASSRDRGTGELFF
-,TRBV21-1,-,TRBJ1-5,TGTGCCAGCAGCAAAGGTTCGGGGGGCGGAAGCAATCAGCCCCAGCATTTT,CASSKGSGGGSNQPQHF
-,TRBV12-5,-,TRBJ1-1,TGTGCTAGTGGTTTGGCGGACAGTCCAAAAGCTTTCTTT,CASGLADSPKAFF
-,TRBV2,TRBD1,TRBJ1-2,TGTGCCAGCAGTGGATCCGGGACAGGGAAGGTCAATAAGGATCTTCACTATGGCTACACCTTC,CASSGSGTGKVNKDLHYGYTF
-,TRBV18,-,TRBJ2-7,TGTGCCAGCTCACCAATAGGGGATGACTACGAGCAGTACTTC,CASSPIGDDYEQYF
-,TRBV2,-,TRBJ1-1,TGTGCCAGCAGTCCTCGGACAACCCAAGCTTTCTTT,CASSPRTTQAFF
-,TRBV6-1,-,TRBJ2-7,TGTGCCAGCAGTGAAGCCGTGACTGCGACCTACGAGCAGTACTTC,CASSEAVTATYEQYF
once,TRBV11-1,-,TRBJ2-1,TGTGCCAGCAGCTTAAGAGGGGGGATCGCCTACAATGAGCAGTTCTTC,CASSLRGGIAYNEQFF
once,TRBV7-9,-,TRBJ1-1,TGTGCCAGCAGCTTAGCAGTGGTAGGCACTGAAGCTTTCTTT,CASSLAVVGTEAFF
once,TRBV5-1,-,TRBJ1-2,TGCGCCAGCAGCTTGAGAGGCACCTATGGCTACACCTTC,CASSLRGTYGYTF
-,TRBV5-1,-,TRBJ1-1,TGCGCCAGCAGCTTGGGCCCTGGACGGTTGAACACTGAAGCTTTCTTT,CASSLGPGRLNTEAFF
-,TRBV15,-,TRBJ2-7,TGTGCCACCAGCAGAGAACCCGGGACCGCAGCCTACGAGCAGTACTTC,CATSREPGTAAYEQYF
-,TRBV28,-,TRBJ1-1,TGTGCCAGCAGTACACCAGTGAACACTGAAGCTTTCTTT,CASSTPVNTEAFF
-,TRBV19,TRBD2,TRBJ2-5,TGTGCCAGTACTAGGACTAGCGGGAGTATGGAGACCCAGTACTTC,CASTRTSGSMETQYF
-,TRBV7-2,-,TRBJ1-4,TGTGCCAGCAGCGCGTCGGGGAGGTTTAATGAAAAACTGTTTTTT,CASSASGRFNEKLFF
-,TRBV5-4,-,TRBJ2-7,TGTGCCAGCAGCTTGGGGAGGGCGGAGGCCTACGAGCAGTACTTC,CASSLGRAEAYEQYF
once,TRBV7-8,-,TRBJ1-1,TGTGCCAGCAGCTTCGTTGGGGGTGTGGAAGCTTTCTTT,CASSFVGGVEAFF
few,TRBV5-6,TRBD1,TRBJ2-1,TGTGCCAGCAGCTTAGACCCCCGGACAGGGGTGTACAATGAGCAGTTCTTC,CASSLDPRTGVYNEQFF
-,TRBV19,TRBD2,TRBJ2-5,TGTGCCAGTAAGCTCCGGCGGGAGTCAGAGACCCAGTACTTC,CASKLRRESETQYF
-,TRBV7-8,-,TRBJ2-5,TGTGCCAGCAGCTTAGATCCGGGGGCCGAAGAGACCCAGTACTTC,CASSLDPGAEETQYF
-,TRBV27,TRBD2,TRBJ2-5,TGTGCCAGCAGTTTATCCCCCGCGGGAGGGGTTGAGACCCAGTACTTC,CASSLSPAGGVETQYF
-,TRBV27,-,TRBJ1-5,TGTGCCAGCAGTTTAAGACAGCTTGCTCAGCCCCAGCATTTT,CASSLRQLAQPQHF